The sequence of this T cell receptor beta chain was determined in a study of T-cell memory formation after mild COVID-19. This clonotype was seen at least ten times. Its antigen is as yet unknown. Germline lookup yields CDR1 SGHRS and CDR2 YFSETQ. V was clipped by 2 bases and J by 10 bases, with 17 bases between them. The CDR3 totals 14 residues. Study-level results: Confirmation of SARS-CoV-2 specificity was lacking for second-wave clones peaking day 37.

Each CDR3 protein is one row after TCRdb ran MiXCR on the 5' RACE reads. The data contain around 300,000 distinct CDR3 sequences, more than 13% of them singletons. The gene calls are TRBV5-1 and TRBJ2-3; the D is unclear. Sequencing was performed on PBMCs or a T cell subset sorted from them (not recorded which). The receptor was isolated from a man aged 18 to 29 who had mild COVID-19 (a few samples of this study predate the infection). Cell type and time point are not known. CDR3 residues: CASSLFDSGGAQYF. The CDR3 DNA reads TGCGCCAGCAGCTTATTCGACTCCGGTGGGGCGCAGTATTTT.